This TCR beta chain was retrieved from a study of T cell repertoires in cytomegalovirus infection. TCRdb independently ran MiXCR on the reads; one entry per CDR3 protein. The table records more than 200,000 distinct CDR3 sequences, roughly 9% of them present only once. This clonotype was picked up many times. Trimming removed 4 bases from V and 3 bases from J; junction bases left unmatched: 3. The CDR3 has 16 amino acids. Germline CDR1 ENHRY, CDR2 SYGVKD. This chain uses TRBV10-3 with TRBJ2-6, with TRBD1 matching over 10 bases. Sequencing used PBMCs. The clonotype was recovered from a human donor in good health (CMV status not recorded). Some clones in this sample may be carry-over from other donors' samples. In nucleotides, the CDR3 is TGTGCCATCAGTGGACAGGGGGCGGGTGGGGCCAACGTCCTGACTTTC. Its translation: CAISGQGAGGANVLTF.